One and the same sample provided the 25 T cell receptor beta chains below, sequenced in a study of T cells after yellow fever vaccination. Each CDR3 protein gets one entry after TCRdb re-called the 5' RACE reads with MiXCR. The sample records 120,000 or so distinct CDR3 sequences, about 8.4% being singletons. Specimen: CD8+ T cells sorted from PBMCs, collected on the day of the yellow fever booster vaccination. These TCRs come from a man aged 18-30 years who received the YFV17D yellow fever vaccine.

This clonotype was picked up many times. The chain joins TRBV11-2 to TRBJ2-1; D gene uncertain. The germline V and J ends were trimmed by 1 base and 7 bases, with 11 bases remaining between them. The CDR3 has 14 amino acids. In germline, CDR1 is SGHAT, CDR2 FQNNGV. CDR3 in amino acids: CASSLVVGSNEQFF. CDR3 nucleotide sequence: TGTGCCAGCAGCTTAGTAGTCGGGTCTAATGAGCAGTTCTTC.

A few counts support this clonotype. J is TRBJ2-3 and V is TRBV5-4, with 9 positions matching TRBD1. The V gene's germline CDR1 is SGHNT and CDR2 YYREEE (reference sequence). The trim removed 0 bases at V and 5 bases at J, leaving 13 bases unmatched. This CDR3 comprises 18 residues. The CDR3: CASSLAGTGYFRQDTQYF. Written as DNA, the CDR3 is TGTGCCAGCAGCTTGGCCGGGACAGGGTATTTTCGTCAAGATACGCAGTATTTT.

V gene TRBV7-9 combines with J gene TRBJ1-5, with 7 bases identical to TRBD1. CDR3 size: 16 residues. CDR1 and CDR2 (germline): SEHNR, FQNEAQ (reference sequence). Unmatched junction bases numbered 3, after V lost 0 bases and J lost 1 base. CDR3 sequence: CASSLASTGSNQPQHF. Written as DNA, the CDR3 is TGTGCCAGCAGCTTAGCCTCGACAGGGAGCAATCAGCCCCAGCATTTT.

The V gene is TRBV20-1, the J gene TRBJ1-2, with 11 bases identical to TRBD1. J gave up 5 bases and V 0 bases, and 11 bases lay outside the gene matches. CDR1 DFQATT and CDR2 SNEGSKA come from the germline V gene (reference sequence). The length of the CDR3 is 17 residues. The CDR3 sequence is CSARDDGQGQGAYGYTF. As DNA, the CDR3 is TGCAGTGCTAGAGATGACGGCCAAGGACAGGGGGCTTATGGCTACACCTTC.

This clonotype was found a few times. The chain couples TRBV27 to TRBJ1-6; TRBD1 matches at 8 bases. V was clipped by 3 bases and J by 10 bases; unmatched bases: 5. CDR3 size: 14 residues. Germline assignment: CDR1 MNHEY and CDR2 SMNVEV (reference sequence). DNA for the CDR3: TGTGCCAGCAGTTTTTCGGACAGGGCCTCACCCCTCCACTTT. This codes for CASSFSDRASPLHF.

There are a few counts of this clonotype. The chain has TRBV7-9 and TRBJ2-3, with 12 bases identical to TRBD2. This CDR3 has 17 residues. With 1 base clipped from V and 3 bases from J, the junction kept 5 bases outside the gene matches. Per germline, CDR1 SEHNR and CDR2 FQNEAQ (reference sequence). The CDR3: CASSLVGLAGLTDTQYF. Written as DNA, the CDR3 is TGTGCCAGCAGCTTAGTCGGACTAGCGGGGTTAACAGATACGCAGTATTTT. Complete variable domain (other parts from reference TRBV7-9 and TRBJ2-3): DTGVSQNPRHKITKRGQNVTFRCDPISEHNRLYWYRQTLGQGPEFLTYFQNEAQLEKSRLLSDRFSAERPKGSFSTLEIQRTEQGDSAMYLCASSLVGLAGLTDTQYFGPGTRLTVL.

This clonotype was seen a few times. This sequence joins TRBV29-1 and TRBJ2-1; 11 nucleotides align to TRBD2. The trim removed 1 base at V and 7 bases at J, leaving 12 bases unmatched. Germline assignment: CDR1 SQVTM and CDR2 ANQGSEA. This CDR3 comprises 17 residues. CDR3 nucleotides: TGCAGCGTTGAAGTCCCCCAACTAGCGGGGGTGACGAATGAGCAGTTCTTC. Its protein is CSVEVPQLAGVTNEQFF.

This clonotype was recorded at least ten times. This chain uses TRBV4-1 with TRBJ2-7, with 9 bases aligning to TRBD1. CDR1 and CDR2 from the germline V gene are MGHRA and YSYEKL. Trimming took 4 bases from V and 2 from J; bases not matched to a gene: 12. The CDR3 extends over 17 amino acids. The CDR3 sequence: CASSPTTGTGIPYEQYV. The DNA of the CDR3 is TGCGCCAGCAGCCCAACCACCGGGACAGGGATCCCCTACGAGCAGTACGTC.

This clonotype was observed a few times. The chain carries TRBV4-2 and TRBJ2-4; no definite D call. Between the trimmed V and J ends, which lost 0 bases and 0 bases, there was a span of 12 bases. The CDR3 consists of 17 residues. CDR1 LGHNA and CDR2 YNFKEQ come from the germline V gene. The CDR3 coding sequence is TGTGCCAGCAGCCAAGAACCGGACGAATTAGCCAAAAACATTCAGTACTTC. Its translation is CASSQEPDELAKNIQYF.

The sample holds a few counts of this clonotype. The chain combines TRBV5-1 with TRBJ2-2; 8 nucleotides agree with TRBD2. The germline V gene encodes CDR1 SGHRS and CDR2 YFSETQ. V lost 3 bases and J lost 3; bases outside the gene matches: 4. The CDR3 spans 15 residues. CDR3 sequence: CASSSGGVDTGELFF. The CDR3 DNA is TGCGCCAGCAGCTCGGGAGGGGTCGACACCGGGGAGCTGTTTTTT. The full variable domain, rest sourced from reference TRBV5-1 and TRBJ2-2, is KAGVTQTPRYLIKTRGQQVTLSCSPISGHRSVSWYQQTPGQGLQFLFEYFSETQRNKGNFPGRFSGRQFSNSRSEMNVSTLELGDSALYLCASSSGGVDTGELFFGEGSRLTVL.

CDR3 bases: TGCGCCAGCAGGACTACCAGGGTCGGGAACAATGAGCAGTTCTTC. Amino acid sequence: CASRTTRVGNNEQFF. The chain carries TRBV4-3 and TRBJ2-1, with D tentatively TRBD1 or TRBD2 (5 bases each). V lost 6 bases and J 5 bases, leaving 17 bases between the germline ends. This CDR3 has 15 residues. Germline CDR1 reads LGHNA; CDR2 reads YSLEER.

The V and J genes are TRBV15 and TRBJ1-1, with D possibly TRBD1 on 6 matching bases. The V and J ends lost 1 base and 6 bases respectively, with 9 bases between them. The CDR3 extends over 13 amino acids. The germline V gene has CDR1 LNHNV and CDR2 YYDKDF (reference sequence). This chain's CDR3 is CATSRVGAAEAFF. CDR3 nucleotides: TGTGCCACCAGCAGAGTGGGGGCTGCTGAAGCTTTCTTT.

This CDR3 is CASSLSMTGKGETQYF. The CDR3 coding sequence is TGTGCCAGCAGCCTAAGCATGACAGGGAAGGGGGAGACCCAGTACTTC. V usage is TRBV7-8 and J usage is TRBJ2-5; 7 positions match TRBD1. The CDR3 length is 16 residues. Germline V gene data show CDR1 as SGHVS and CDR2 as FQNEAQ. V dropped 5 bases and J dropped 5; count of bases not matched to a gene: 14.

This clonotype was picked up a small number of times. The gene calls are TRBV7-3 and TRBJ1-1; 7 positions match TRBD1. CDR3 length equals 13 residues. Trimming removed 8 bases from V and 1 base from J; junction bases left unmatched: 4. CDR1 is SGHTA and CDR2 is FQGTGA in the germline V gene. The DNA for the CDR3 is TGTGCCAGCGGACAGGAGGGGAACACTGAAGCTTTCTTT. This gives the protein CASGQEGNTEAFF.

This clonotype was seen a few times. The chain recombines TRBV7-6 with TRBJ2-2, with D possibly TRBD1 on 6 matching bases. This CDR3 has 13 residues. Germline V CDR1 and CDR2: SGHVS, FNYEAQ. V lost 5 bases, J lost 8 bases, and 12 bases lay in between. CDR3 residues: CASSADSAGELFF. In nucleotides, the CDR3 is TGTGCCAGCAGCGCGGACAGCGCGGGGGAGCTGTTTTTT.

This clonotype has a handful of counts. This chain uses TRBV4-2 with TRBJ2-1, with TRBD2 matching 7 bases. With 7 bases clipped from V and 8 bases from J, the junction kept 11 bases outside the gene matches. The germline V gene encodes CDR1 LGHNA and CDR2 YNFKEQ. This CDR3 has 14 amino acids. DNA of the CDR3: TGTGCCAGCACCCCGTGGGGGGAGGGCGATGAGCAGTTCTTC. Translation: CASTPWGEGDEQFF.

The chain uses TRBV9 and TRBJ2-2; D uncertain. The germline gives CDR1 SGDLS, CDR2 YYNGEE. V shed 0 bases and J shed 4 bases, with 7 bases lying between them. The CDR3 spans 14 residues. The CDR3 spells CASSVDTTTGELFF. The DNA for the CDR3 is TGTGCCAGCAGCGTAGATACCACCACCGGGGAGCTGTTTTTT.

This clonotype was detected a few times. The rearrangement links TRBV11-2 to TRBJ2-2; D tentatively fits TRBD1 or TRBD2 (5 bases each). The CDR3 has 15 amino acids. V was cut by 5 bases and J by 7 bases, with 17 bases left in between. Germline CDR1 and CDR2: SGHAT and FQNNGV. The CDR3 loop is CASSRTAQEVGELFF. The CDR3, as DNA: TGTGCCAGCAGCCGCACGGCACAGGAGGTCGGGGAGCTGTTTTTT. Full variable domain (rest looked up from reference TRBV11-2 and TRBJ2-2): EAGVAQSPRYKIIEKRQSVAFWCNPISGHATLYWYQQILGQGPKLLIQFQNNGVVDDSQLPKDRFSAERLKGVDSTLKIQPAKLEDSAVYLCASSRTAQEVGELFFGEGSRLTVL.

This clonotype was observed a few times. This chain links TRBV18 with TRBJ1-5, with a tentative D call TRBD1 (6 bases). Per germline, CDR1 KGHSH and CDR2 LQKENI. V shed 6 bases and J shed 7 bases, with 13 bases lying between them. The CDR3 contains 13 residues. The CDR3 loop reads CASSGGPVQPQHF. The CDR3 nucleotides read TGTGCCAGCTCCGGGGGGCCTGTCCAGCCCCAGCATTTT.

The rearrangement uses TRBV7-8 and TRBJ1-6, with 8 bases lining up with TRBD1. Germline V gene data show CDR1 as SGHVS and CDR2 as FQNEAQ. J gave up 10 bases and V 5 bases, and 10 bases lay outside the gene matches. This CDR3 contains 15 residues. Here the CDR3 DNA reads TGTGCCAGCAGCAGCCGCGGACAGGGTTTATCACCCCTCCACTTT. Its translation: CASSSRGQGLSPLHF.

At least ten counts were recorded for this clonotype. The chain has TRBV27 and TRBJ1-4, with D unresolved. Trimming cost V 5 bases and J 5 bases, with 12 bases left between them. The CDR3 sequence is 14 residues long. CDR1 is MNHEY and CDR2 is SMNVEV in the germline V gene (reference sequence). Here the CDR3 DNA reads TGTGCCAGCAGTGACACAGTGATGAATGAAAAACTGTTTTTT. It codes for CASSDTVMNEKLFF.

CDR3 nucleotide sequence: TGTGCCAGCAGTTACTGGGGGGCGCGGACCGGGGAGCTGTTTTTT. It codes for CASSYWGARTGELFF. This sequence joins TRBV6-5 and TRBJ2-2; perhaps D is TRBD1 or TRBD2 (6 bases each). Looked up from germline, CDR1 is MNHEY and CDR2 is SVGAGI. The CDR3 is 15 amino acids. Deletions cut 1 base from V and 5 bases from J, with 11 bases between.

This clonotype has just a few counts. J is TRBJ2-7 and V is TRBV12-3 or TRBV12-4, with 10 bases fitting TRBD2. After removal of 6 bases from V and 6 bases from J, the junction contained 8 bases not matched to a gene. This CDR3 has 14 amino acids. Here the CDR3 reads CASSGGLASGEQYF. The CDR3 nucleotides are TGTGCCAGCAGCGGGGGACTAGCGTCAGGCGAGCAGTACTTC.

This clonotype was counted ten times or more. CDR3 loop: CASRDRGPGYTF. Written as DNA, the CDR3 is TGTGCCAGCAGGGACAGGGGGCCTGGCTACACCTTC. The rearrangement uses TRBV2 and TRBJ1-2, with TRBD1 matching 11 bases. V trimming: 6 bases; J trimming: 7 bases; junction bases outside the gene matches: 1. Germline lookup yields CDR1 SNHLY and CDR2 FYNNEI. There are 12 residues in the CDR3.

There are a few counts of this clonotype. The rearrangement uses TRBV7-9 and TRBJ1-6, with TRBD1 matching 9 bases. There are 14 residues in the CDR3. Germline V gene lookup returns CDR1 SEHNR and CDR2 FQNEAQ (reference sequence). The junction had 10 bases not matched to a gene; V was cut back by 6 bases and J by 13 bases. This CDR3 reads CASRGTGLASPLHF. DNA for the CDR3: TGTGCCAGCAGGGGGACAGGGCTGGCATCGCCCCTCCACTTT. The variable domain in full, completed from reference TRBV7-9 and TRBJ1-6, reads DTGVSQNPRHKITKRGQNVTFRCDPISEHNRLYWYRQTLGQGPEFLTYFQNEAQLEKSRLLSDRFSAERPKGSFSTLEIQRTEQGDSAMYLCASRGTGLASPLHFGNGTRLTVT.